This T cell receptor beta chain was identified in a study of T cell responses to AZD1222 COVID-19 vaccine. Trimming shortened V by 6 bases and J by 6 bases, and 17 bases separated the two germline ends. The CDR3 loop spans 15 amino acids. Germline CDR1 MNHEY, CDR2 SVGAGI. The data were produced by immunoSEQ multiplex PCR, yet TCRdb's version contains in-frame clones alone and is incomplete. The sample has about 72,000 clones, 70% to 90% seen once. It was second doses at about 4 or about 12 weeks that were pooled. Sample: peripheral blood, taken 28 days after the second AZD1222 dose. The TCR sequence derives from an adult who received the AZD1222 COVID-19 vaccine. V and J are TRBV6-5 and TRBJ1-4, with D possibly matching TRBD1 (6 bases). CDR3 nucleotide sequence: TGTGCCAGCAGCACGGGGGGGGGCGAGGATGAAAAACTGTTTTTT. As protein: CASSTGGGEDEKLFF.